Each of the 23 T cell receptor beta chains below was sequenced from the same sample in a study of shared clonotypes between healthy human individuals. TCRdb's table, derived via immunoSEQ multiplex PCR, lists solely in-frame clones and lacks some. The top ten hold about 0.13% of the sample, which has millions of clones, around 90% seen once. What was sequenced was naive CD4+ T cells sorted from blood. Described subset: CD45RA+ positively selected. The source of these receptors is a man younger than 30 in good health.

This chain uses TRBV6-6 with TRBJ1-5, with D maybe TRBD1 (5 bases). Germline-derived CDR1 and CDR2 are MNHNY and SVGAGI (reference sequence). V lost 10 bases to trimming and J lost 1 base, with 11 bases between them. CDR3 length: 13 amino acids. Here the CDR3 DNA reads TGTGCCATTACAGGAATGAGCAATCAGCCCCAGCATTTT. Residues: CAITGMSNQPQHF.

The V and J genes are TRBV30 and TRBJ1-6, with D maybe TRBD1 (5 bases). The CDR3 extends over 18 amino acids. Germline V gene lookup returns CDR1 GTSNPN and CDR2 SVGIG (reference sequence). Trimming cost V 1 base and J 1 base, with 17 bases left between them. The CDR3 loop reads CAWSGTTDPTSYNSPLHF. CDR3 in DNA: TGTGCCTGGAGTGGAACGACAGACCCGACATCCTATAATTCACCCCTCCACTTT.

This clone came up a few times. The rearrangement uses TRBV7-9 and TRBJ1-6; 7 nucleotides align to TRBD1. The CDR3 covers 17 residues. V was clipped by 5 bases and J by 5 bases; unmatched bases: 12. The germline CDR1 and CDR2 sequences are SEHNR and FQNEAQ (reference sequence). CDR3 sequence: CASSPTSQGTNNSPLHF. DNA for the CDR3: TGTGCCAGCAGCCCGACATCACAGGGGACAAATAATTCACCCCTCCACTTT.

Notes on this clone: Other DNA variants within this sample encode the same CDR3. The genes are TRBV5-6 and TRBJ1-2; D not resolved. V lost 4 bases to trimming and J lost 4 bases, with 8 bases between them. The CDR3 covers 12 residues. Germline V lookup: CDR1 SGHDT, CDR2 YYEEEE. CDR3 bases: TGTGCCAGCAGCCCCGGGAGCTATGGCTACACCTTC. As protein: CASSPGSYGYTF. The whole variable domain, filled in from reference TRBV5-6 and TRBJ1-2, reads DAGVTQSPTHLIKTRGQQVTLRCSPKSGHDTVSWYQQALGQGPQFIFQYYEEEERQRGNFPDRFSGHQFPNYSSELNVNALLLGDSALYLCASSPGSYGYTFGSGTRLTVV.

The J gene is TRBJ2-7, the V gene TRBV5-4, with 8 bases fitting TRBD1. The CDR3 consists of 15 residues. Trimming at V came to 4 bases and at J to 1 base, leaving 7 bases not matched to a gene. Germline CDR1 is SGHNT and CDR2 is YYREEE (reference sequence). Here the CDR3 DNA reads TGTGCCAGCAGCCGGGCAGGGGGCGAGTCCTACGAGCAGTACTTC. This sequence encodes CASSRAGGESYEQYF.

The rearrangement uses TRBV5-1 and TRBJ2-3, with 7 positions matching TRBD2. With V trimmed by 4 bases and J by 6 bases, 2 bases remained unmatched. The CDR3 loop spans 12 amino acids. Germline values: CDR1 SGHRS, CDR2 YFSETQ. CDR3 in amino acids: CASSGSGDTQYF. The CDR3 DNA reads TGCGCCAGCAGCGGTAGCGGGGATACGCAGTATTTT.

The rearrangement links TRBV7-2 to TRBJ2-1, with D hard to call. Germline V lookup: CDR1 SGHTA, CDR2 FQGNSA. V was clipped by 4 bases and J by 4 bases, with 11 bases between them. This CDR3 contains 14 residues. This chain's CDR3 is CASSYDGTYNEQFF. CDR3 coding DNA: TGTGCCAGCAGCTACGATGGAACTTACAATGAGCAGTTCTTC.

The CDR3 loop reads CASSVRPPPGNEQFF. DNA for the CDR3: TGTGCCAGCAGTGTGCGACCTCCCCCGGGCAATGAGCAGTTCTTC. The chain links TRBV2 to TRBJ2-1; no clear D. Looked up from germline, CDR1 is SNHLY and CDR2 is FYNNEI. V was trimmed by 4 bases and J by 6 bases, leaving 16 bases between them. The CDR3 runs to 15 residues. The complete variable domain, with remaining parts taken from reference TRBV2 and TRBJ2-1, reads EPEVTQTPSHQVTQMGQEVILRCVPISNHLYFYWYRQILGQKVEFLVSFYNNEISEKSEIFDDQFSVERPDGSNFTLKIRSTKLEDSAMYFCASSVRPPPGNEQFFGPGTRLTVL.

The chain combines TRBV10-1 with TRBJ2-2; 8 positions match TRBD1. In germline, CDR1 is WNHNN, CDR2 SYGVQD (reference sequence). After removal of 6 bases from V and 1 base from J, the junction contained 4 bases not matched to a gene. The CDR3 totals 15 residues. The DNA of the CDR3 is TGCGCCAGCAGGTCCGGGACAGGGAACACCGGGGAGCTGTTTTTT. It specifies CASRSGTGNTGELFF.

The chain recombines TRBV7-9 with TRBJ2-7, with 8 bases matching TRBD1. From germline, CDR1 is SEHNR and CDR2 FQNEAQ (reference sequence). With V trimmed by 2 bases and J by 0 bases, 3 bases remained unmatched. The CDR3 is made up of 15 amino acids. CDR3 DNA sequence: TGTGCCAGCAGCTTACAGGGGGCCAACTCCTACGAGCAGTACTTC. This translates into CASSLQGANSYEQYF.

This clone showed up just once. The chain joins TRBV10-3 to TRBJ2-1, with 7 bases fitting TRBD2. Germline trimming cut 3 bases from V and 8 bases from J; bases unmatched to any gene: 10. The CDR3 has 15 residues. Germline loops: CDR1 ENHRY, CDR2 SYGVKD. As DNA, the CDR3 is TGTGCCATCAGTGACCCTTTGGGGGGGAGGGATGAGCAGTTCTTC. This translates into CAISDPLGGRDEQFF.

Of note for this clone: An end of the junction does not agree with germline; a read error may underlie this. The J gene is TRBJ2-5, the V gene TRBV7-7, with TRBD1 matching 11 bases. Germline V CDR1 and CDR2: SSHAT, FNYEAQ (reference sequence). The CDR3 is 16 residues long. CDR3 region: CASSFGTGGIRETQYF. The CDR3 nucleotides read TGTGCTAGCAGCTTCGGGACAGGGGGGATCCGAGAGACCCAGTACTTC.

The chain combines TRBV7-9 with TRBJ1-4; D gene uncertain. CDR1 and CDR2 from the germline V gene are SEHNR and FQNEAQ (reference sequence). The CDR3 runs to 11 residues. Trimming removed 5 bases at V and 7 bases at J, with 5 bases between. The CDR3 loop reads CASSAGEKLFF. The CDR3 DNA reads TGTGCCAGCAGCGCTGGTGAAAAACTGTTTTTT.

The V gene is TRBV10-3, the J gene TRBJ2-2; no clear D. Trimming cost V 2 bases and J 0 bases, with 22 bases left between them. This CDR3 region has 20 residues. Germline CDR1 reads ENHRY; CDR2 reads SYGVKD. CDR3: CAISERRSGPLKANTGELFF. In DNA form, the CDR3 reads TGTGCCATCAGTGAGCGGCGCTCGGGCCCCTTGAAGGCGAACACCGGGGAGCTGTTTTTT.

As DNA, the CDR3 is TGTGCCATCAGCGCAGGGGAATCCTATGGCTACACCTTC. This encodes CAISAGESYGYTF. The chain carries TRBV10-3 and TRBJ1-2; D may be TRBD1 (6 bases). Germline loops: CDR1 ENHRY, CDR2 SYGVKD. V was cut by 6 bases and J by 4 bases, with 12 bases left in between. The CDR3 consists of 13 residues.

Worth noting for this clone: This sample includes further DNA sequences coding for the same CDR3. The chain combines TRBV5-1 with TRBJ1-6; 8 bases map to TRBD1. Losses at the gene ends were 0 bases for V and 7 bases for J; bases not matched to a gene: 3. Per germline, CDR1 SGHRS and CDR2 YFSETQ. The CDR3 consists of 15 residues. CDR3 region: CASSLGTGPNSPLHF. The CDR3, as DNA: TGCGCCAGCAGCTTGGGGACAGGGCCAAATTCACCCCTCCACTTT.

V gene TRBV2 combines with J gene TRBJ2-3; TRBD2 aligns across 10 bases. Germline V lookup: CDR1 SNHLY, CDR2 FYNNEI. Germline trimming cut 6 bases from V and 2 bases from J; bases unmatched to any gene: 8. The CDR3 covers 16 residues. DNA for the CDR3: TGTGCCAGCAGCGCTCGACTAGCGGGTACCACAGATACGCAGTATTTT. Its translation is CASSARLAGTTDTQYF.

The rearrangement uses TRBV7-8 and TRBJ2-3, with 11 bases matching TRBD2. The CDR3 has 16 amino acids. Unmatched junction bases numbered 12, after V lost 1 base and J lost 12 bases. Germline lookup yields CDR1 SGHVS and CDR2 FQNEAQ. CDR3 residues: CASSLGTSGSPTPQYF. In DNA form, the CDR3 reads TGTGCCAGCAGCTTAGGGACTAGCGGGTCTCCTACGCCTCAGTATTTT.

This rearrangement joins TRBV9 to TRBJ2-3, with D possibly matching TRBD2 (6 bases). V was trimmed by 1 base and J by 5 bases, leaving 8 bases between them. The CDR3 is 13 residues long. The germline V gene has CDR1 SGDLS and CDR2 YYNGEE. The CDR3 sequence: CASSVPAGDTQYF. The CDR3 nucleotides read TGTGCCAGCAGCGTACCAGCGGGAGATACGCAGTATTTT. Full variable domain (missing parts from reference TRBV9 and TRBJ2-3): DSGVTQTPKHLITATGQRVTLRCSPRSGDLSVYWYQQSLDQGLQFLIQYYNGEERAKGNILERFSAQQFPDLHSELNLSSLELGDSALYFCASSVPAGDTQYFGPGTRLTVL.

The chain joins TRBV28 to TRBJ1-6, with D hard to call. Trimming stripped 8 bases from V and 10 bases from J, with 21 bases between. CDR3 size: 15 residues. CDR1 is MDHEN and CDR2 is SYDVKM in the germline V gene. The CDR3 spells CASRGIQAVGSPLHF. CDR3 coding DNA: TGTGCCAGCCGCGGTATCCAGGCAGTAGGATCACCCCTCCACTTT.

This chain joins TRBV5-1 and TRBJ2-5, with 9 positions matching TRBD1. The J call may be faulty, since TRBJ2-7 better matches the DNA end. CDR1 and CDR2 from the germline V gene are SGHRS and YFSETQ. The CDR3 covers 13 residues. The CDR3 reads CASRGTGLHEQYF. The CDR3 DNA sequence: TGCGCCAGCAGAGGGACAGGGCTACACGAGCAGTACTTC.

The chain is built from TRBV5-4 and TRBJ1-2; 9 positions agree with TRBD1. Germline trimming cut 4 bases from V and 9 bases from J; bases unmatched to any gene: 13. CDR1 SGHNT and CDR2 YYREEE come from the germline V gene (reference sequence). This CDR3 spans 15 amino acids. This CDR3 is CASSPRTGVGMSYTF. The CDR3 nucleotides are TGTGCCAGCAGCCCCCGGACAGGGGTGGGTATGAGCTACACCTTC.

J is TRBJ2-7 and V is TRBV9; D assignment may be TRBD1 or TRBD2 (5 bases each). Trimming pared 3 bases from V and 2 bases from J, leaving 12 bases between. There are 14 residues in the CDR3. Germline lookup yields CDR1 SGDLS and CDR2 YYNGEE. CDR3 amino acids: CASSEGSHPYEQYF. The CDR3 DNA sequence: TGTGCCAGCAGCGAGGGGAGTCACCCCTACGAGCAGTACTTC.